One and the same sample provided the 26 T cell receptor beta chains below, sequenced in a study of T cells in Graves' hyperthyroidism and ophthalmopathy. TCR beta CDR3 regions were amplified from RNA. When the TCR CDR3 underwent first-round RT-PCR, the HTBI primer set was used. MiXCR, applied by TCRdb to the multiplex PCR reads, yields one record per CDR3 protein. The table includes around 600,000 distinct CDR3 sequences, about 14% detected once. The specimen sequenced was blood. Receptors were obtained from a woman between 18 and 29 years old with Graves' ophthalmopathy.

As for this clonotype: A much larger clonotype is one base distant, so this may be a read error. The V gene is TRBV20-1, the J gene TRBJ2-1; D is uncertain. The end of the DNA is better explained by TRBJ2-7, so the J call may be wrong. This CDR3 spans 14 amino acids. Germline V gene sequence: CDR1 DFQATT, CDR2 SNEGSKA (reference sequence). DNA of the CDR3: TGCAGTGCCGAAAACGCGCCCCACTACAATGAGCAGTACTTC. Translating it yields CSAENAPHYNEQYF.

This clonotype was observed a handful of times. This chain connects TRBV20-1 to TRBJ2-3, with 9 bases that match TRBD2. CDR1 is DFQATT and CDR2 is SNEGSKA in the germline V gene (reference sequence). The J segment lost 0 bases and the V segment lost 5 bases, leaving 9 bases of the junction unmatched. The CDR3 covers 16 residues. The CDR3 protein is CSALAGVIRSTDTQYF. DNA for the CDR3: TGCAGTGCTTTAGCGGGGGTAATTCGCAGCACAGATACGCAGTATTTT.

The sample holds many counts of this clonotype. This sequence joins TRBV5-1 and TRBJ2-1; D possibly uses TRBD1 or TRBD2 (6 bases each). Germline V gene data show CDR1 as SGHRS and CDR2 as YFSETQ. The CDR3 consists of 15 residues. Trimming cost V 4 bases and J 8 bases, with 19 bases left between them. CDR3 DNA: TGCGCCAGCAGCCCTCGGCGAGGGGGGTTTGATGAGCAGTTCTTC. Translated: CASSPRRGGFDEQFF.

This clonotype was detected a few times. V gene TRBV4-1 combines with J gene TRBJ2-5; the match to TRBD2 covers 7 bases. The CDR3 length is 16 residues. CDR1 and CDR2 from the germline V gene are MGHRA and YSYEKL. The V and J ends lost 0 bases and 1 base, in that order; junction bases with no gene match: 5. CDR3 sequence reads: CASSQDESGTQETQYF. CDR3 nucleotide sequence: TGCGCCAGCAGCCAAGATGAGAGCGGGACCCAAGAGACCCAGTACTTC.

The chain links TRBV29-1 to TRBJ1-2; a weak D match, TRBD1 (6 bases). CDR3 length: 14 residues. Trimming cost V 0 bases and J 5 bases, with 13 bases left between them. Germline V CDR1 and CDR2: SQVTM, ANQGSEA. The CDR3 loop is CSVEEQATGYGYTF. The CDR3 bases are TGCAGCGTTGAAGAACAAGCGACAGGTTATGGCTACACCTTC. Supplemented by reference TRBV29-1 and TRBJ1-2, the full variable domain reads SAVISQKPSRDICQRGTSLTIQCQVDSQVTMMFWYRQQPGQSLTLIATANQGSEATYESGFVIDKFPISRPNLTFSTLTVSNMSPEDSSIYLCSVEEQATGYGYTFGSGTRLTVV.

The sample holds one count of this clonotype. A single base separates this from a much larger clone, so it may be a read error. The CDR3 sequence is CASINSGSTGTQYF. In nucleotides, the CDR3 is TGTGCCAGCATTAATAGCGGGAGTACGGGGACCCAGTACTTC. The chain uses TRBV12-3 or TRBV12-4 and TRBJ2-5, with 9 bases lining up with TRBD2. The trim removed 7 bases at V and 7 bases at J, leaving 10 bases unmatched. The CDR3 covers 14 residues.

Ten or more counts support this clonotype. The rearrangement joins TRBV2 to TRBJ2-3, with 12 bases identical to TRBD2. The CDR3 consists of 18 residues. Looked up from germline, CDR1 is SNHLY and CDR2 is FYNNEI. Trimming cost V 1 base and J 0 bases; bases outside gene matches: 5. CDR3 amino acids: CASSEGPTSGRSTDTQYF. The CDR3 nucleotides read TGTGCCAGCAGTGAAGGCCCGACTAGCGGGAGAAGCACAGATACGCAGTATTTT. Full variable domain (missing parts from reference TRBV2 and TRBJ2-3): EPEVTQTPSHQVTQMGQEVILRCVPISNHLYFYWYRQILGQKVEFLVSFYNNEISEKSEIFDDQFSVERPDGSNFTLKIRSTKLEDSAMYFCASSEGPTSGRSTDTQYFGPGTRLTVL.

This clonotype was counted many times. The rearrangement uses TRBV2 and TRBJ2-2; D gene unclear. V lost 5 bases to trimming and J lost 4 bases, with 5 bases between them. The germline CDR1 and CDR2 sequences are SNHLY and FYNNEI. The length of the CDR3 is 12 residues. The CDR3 region has the DNA TGTGCCAGCAGTATCAGCACCGGGGAGCTGTTTTTT. Protein product: CASSISTGELFF. Looking up the rest from reference TRBV2 and TRBJ2-2 gives the full variable domain: EPEVTQTPSHQVTQMGQEVILRCVPISNHLYFYWYRQILGQKVEFLVSFYNNEISEKSEIFDDQFSVERPDGSNFTLKIRSTKLEDSAMYFCASSISTGELFFGEGSRLTVL.

This clonotype was seen at least ten times. V gene TRBV11-3 combines with J gene TRBJ2-3, with D perhaps TRBD1 (5 bases). Trimming pared 5 bases from V and 3 bases from J, leaving 12 bases between. This CDR3 contains 14 residues. Per germline, CDR1 SGHNT and CDR2 YENEEA. The CDR3 loop reads CASSLTDSTDTQYF. The CDR3, as DNA: TGTGCCAGCAGCCTCACCGACAGTACAGATACGCAGTATTTT. Full variable domain (missing parts from reference TRBV11-3 and TRBJ2-3): EAGVVQSPRYKIIEKKQPVAFWCNPISGHNTLYWYLQNLGQGPELLIRYENEEAVDDSQLPKDRFSAERLKGVDSTLKIQPAELGDSAVYLCASSLTDSTDTQYFGPGTRLTVL.

The gene calls are TRBV5-4 and TRBJ1-6; D is uncertain. The V gene's germline CDR1 is SGHNT and CDR2 YYREEE (reference sequence). The length of the CDR3 is 14 residues. V shed 4 bases and J shed 9 bases, with 14 bases lying between them. The CDR3 reads CASSTPGGSSPLHF. Here the CDR3 DNA reads TGTGCCAGCAGCACCCCGGGAGGGTCTTCACCCCTCCACTTT.

V gene TRBV6-1 combines with J gene TRBJ2-1; 9 bases are shared with TRBD2. CDR1 MNHNS and CDR2 SASEGT come from the germline V gene. The CDR3 runs 15 residues. V was pared by 10 bases and J by 0 bases, with 7 bases of the junction left unmatched. CDR3 protein: CATVAGASSYNEQFF. The CDR3 DNA sequence: TGTGCCACCGTAGCGGGAGCGAGCTCCTACAATGAGCAGTTCTTC.

This clonotype was recorded many times. A read error may produce the germline difference seen at one junction end. This sequence joins TRBV5-5 and TRBJ2-7; tentatively, D is TRBD1 (5 bases). The CDR3 is 13 residues long. Germline V gene sequence: CDR1 SGHKS, CDR2 YYEKEE (reference sequence). CDR3 sequence (DNA): TGTGCCAGCAGCTTGTGCAGGGTCGGCGAGCAGCACTTC. Protein product: CASSLCRVGEQHF.

The rearrangement joins TRBV29-1 to TRBJ1-2; 11 positions agree with TRBD1. Losses at the gene ends were 7 bases for V and 7 bases for J; bases not matched to a gene: 17. CDR1 and CDR2 from the germline V gene are SQVTM and ANQGSEA. This CDR3 spans 16 amino acids. CDR3 DNA: TGCAGCGCCCCCTCCTCCGGGACAGGGGGTTATCGTGGCTACACCTTC. This encodes CSAPSSGTGGYRGYTF.

In this sample, this clonotype turned up a few times. The genes are TRBV27 and TRBJ1-1; no reliable D call. This CDR3 is built from 17 residues. V was cut by 0 bases and J by 0 bases, with 14 bases left in between. Per germline, CDR1 MNHEY and CDR2 SMNVEV (reference sequence). In nucleotides, the CDR3 is TGTGCCAGCAGTTTATCCTTTTGGGATAGGATGAACACTGAAGCTTTCTTT. Translated: CASSLSFWDRMNTEAFF.

On this clonotype itself: A much larger clone differs from this one at a single base, so this may be a read error. The V call is TRBV24-1, the J call TRBJ2-2, with D perhaps TRBD2 (5 bases). The CDR3 runs to 16 residues. Germline V gene data show CDR1 as KGHDR and CDR2 as SFDVKD. CDR3 region: CATSDLAGVNTGEPFF. CDR3 bases: TGTGCCACCAGTGATTTGGCCGGGGTGAACACCGGGGAGCCGTTTTTT.

This clonotype has at least ten counts. The chain employs TRBV20-1 and TRBJ2-1; D is unresolved. The CDR3 length is 12 residues. V was cut by 5 bases and J by 1 base, with 6 bases left in between. The V gene's germline CDR1 is DFQATT and CDR2 SNEGSKA (reference sequence). The CDR3 reads CSAEPSYNEQFF. CDR3 nucleotides: TGCAGTGCTGAGCCATCCTACAATGAGCAGTTCTTC.

This clonotype has ten or more counts. The chain links TRBV2 to TRBJ2-5; the D gene is possibly TRBD2 (5 bases). The CDR3 sequence is 12 residues long. Germline values: CDR1 SNHLY, CDR2 FYNNEI. Trimming removed 6 bases from V and 5 bases from J, with 10 bases in between. Here the CDR3 reads CASRDAGETQYF. The CDR3 DNA reads as TGTGCCAGCAGGGACGCGGGCGAGACCCAGTACTTC.

The V call is TRBV6-9, the J call TRBJ1-6, with 8 bases aligning to TRBD1. The V segment lost 0 bases and the J segment 6 bases; nucleotides outside the gene matches: 7. This CDR3 is built from 17 residues. Germline CDR1 is MNHGY and CDR2 is SVAAGI. The CDR3 sequence: CASSYSQTGALNSPLHF. The CDR3 DNA reads TGTGCCAGCAGTTATTCGCAGACAGGGGCCCTTAATTCACCCCTCCACTTT.

This clonotype was recorded many times. This chain uses TRBV12-3 or TRBV12-4 with TRBJ1-2; 7 bases align to TRBD1. CDR3 length: 12 residues. V shed 9 bases, J shed 2 bases, and the junction held 3 bases outside the gene matches. The CDR3 is CASEGANYGYTF. DNA of the CDR3: TGTGCCAGTGAGGGGGCGAACTATGGCTACACCTTC.

This clonotype was recorded many times. The chain combines TRBV13 with TRBJ2-3, with D possibly matching TRBD2 (6 bases). Germline V gives CDR1 PRHDT, CDR2 FYEKMQ (reference sequence). The CDR3 length is 14 residues. V was shortened by 2 bases and J by 5 bases, with 11 bases between the two germline ends. The CDR3 protein is CASSLYSGLDTQYF. CDR3 coding DNA: TGTGCCAGCAGCTTATATAGCGGCCTAGATACGCAGTATTTT.

This clonotype came up many times. The chain links TRBV20-1 to TRBJ2-3; 9 bases match TRBD2. From germline, CDR1 is DFQATT and CDR2 SNEGSKA (reference sequence). V shed 6 bases and J 4 bases; nucleotides not matched to a gene: 11. This CDR3 has 15 residues. In DNA form, the CDR3 reads TGCAGTGCACCGGATGCGGGAGGGCGCGCAGATACGCAGTATTTT. Its translation: CSAPDAGGRADTQYF.

This clonotype was seen repeatedly, ten times or more. The V gene is TRBV7-8, the J gene TRBJ2-4; TRBD1 agrees at 10 bases. The junction had 12 bases not matched to a gene; V was cut back by 2 bases and J by 8 bases. This CDR3 is 17 amino acids long. Germline assignment: CDR1 SGHVS and CDR2 FQNEAQ. The CDR3 DNA reads TGTGCCAGCAGCTTAAATCCGGGACAGGGGAGAGGTGACATTCAGTACTTC. Its translation is CASSLNPGQGRGDIQYF.

The genes are TRBV3-1 and TRBJ2-3; D is perhaps TRBD2 (6 bases). Germline values: CDR1 LGHDT, CDR2 YNNKEL (reference sequence). CDR3 size: 17 residues. V dropped 4 bases and J dropped 5 bases, with 22 bases sitting between them. The CDR3 reads CASSRSGATLGRDTQYF. CDR3 in DNA: TGTGCCAGCAGCCGTAGCGGCGCCACCCTAGGTAGAGATACGCAGTATTTT.

This clonotype has at least ten counts. This rearrangement joins TRBV15 to TRBJ2-3; the D call may be TRBD1 or TRBD2 (5 bases each). Germline loops: CDR1 LNHNV, CDR2 YYDKDF (reference sequence). Trimming cost V 5 bases and J 4 bases, with 13 bases left between them. The CDR3 spans 14 residues. CDR3 loop: CATSELRGADTQYF. The CDR3 nucleotides are TGTGCCACCAGCGAACTAAGGGGAGCAGATACGCAGTATTTT.

The sample holds a few counts of this clonotype. The chain couples TRBV29-1 to TRBJ1-2; D gene ambiguous. This CDR3 contains 13 residues. Germline loops: CDR1 SQVTM, CDR2 ANQGSEA. Here the CDR3 DNA reads TGCAGAATTGCATCACCCTCGCTTTCGGGCTACACCTTC. Protein sequence: CRIASPSLSGYTF.

The chain is built from TRBV7-2 and TRBJ1-6; D remains unclear. CDR3 length equals 14 residues. Trimming took off 2 bases at V and 4 bases at J, with 6 bases between the two ends. The germline V gene encodes CDR1 SGHTA and CDR2 FQGNSA. The DNA for the CDR3 is TGTGCCAGCAGCTTAAGTGGTTATAATTCACCCCTCCACTTT. Translating it yields CASSLSGYNSPLHF. The whole variable domain, remainder taken from reference TRBV7-2 and TRBJ1-6, is GAGVSQSPSNKVTEKGKDVELRCDPISGHTALYWYRQSLGQGLEFLIYFQGNSAPDKSGLPSDRFSAERTGGSVSTLTIQRTQQEDSAVYLCASSLSGYNSPLHFGNGTRLTVT.